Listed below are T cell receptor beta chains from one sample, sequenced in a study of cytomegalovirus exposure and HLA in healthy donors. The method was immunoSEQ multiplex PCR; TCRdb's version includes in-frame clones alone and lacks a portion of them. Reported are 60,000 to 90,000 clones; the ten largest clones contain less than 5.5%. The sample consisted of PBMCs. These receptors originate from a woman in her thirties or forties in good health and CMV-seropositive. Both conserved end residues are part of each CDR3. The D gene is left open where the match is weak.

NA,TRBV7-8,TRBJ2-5,TGTGCCAGCAGCTTAGATTATGAGACCCAGTACTTC,CASSLDYETQYF
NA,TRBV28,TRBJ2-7,TGTGCCAGCAGTTTGCTGACTGCCTACGAGCAGTACTTC,CASSLLTAYEQYF
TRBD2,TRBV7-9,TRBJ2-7,TGTGCCAGCAGCTTACGACCGGGACTATCCGTCTACGAGCAGTACTTC,CASSLRPGLSVYEQYF
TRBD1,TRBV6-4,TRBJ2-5,TGTGCCAGCAGTCCGACGACAGGGACGGCTCAAGAGACCCAGTACTTC,CASSPTTGTAQETQYF
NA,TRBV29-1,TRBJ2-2,TGCAGCGCCCAGGCCGGGGAGCTGTTTTTT,CSAQAGELFF
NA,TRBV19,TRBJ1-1,TGTGCCAGTAGTATCCAGGGGACCCGGAGGAACACTGAAGCTTTCTTT,CASSIQGTRRNTEAFF
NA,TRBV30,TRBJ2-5,TGTGCCTGTCTTGGGGGGAGCCAAGAGACCCAGTACTTC,CACLGGSQETQYF
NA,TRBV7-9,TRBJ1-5,TGTGCCAGCAGCTTAGGGCGCCTAGGGGGAATGCATCAGCCCCAGCATTTT,CASSLGRLGGMHQPQHF
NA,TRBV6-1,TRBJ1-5,TGTGCCAGCAGTGATCCCAGTACAGTCTATAGCAATCAGCCCCAGCATTTT,CASSDPSTVYSNQPQHF
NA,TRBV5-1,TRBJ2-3,TGCGCCAGCAGCTTGTCTCGGGGGGCGATAATTTCTCGCACAGATACGCAGTATTTT,CASSLSRGAIISRTDTQYF
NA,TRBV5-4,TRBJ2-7,TGTGCCAGCAGCCTGAAAGATATAACAGGAGCCTACGAGCAGTACTTC,CASSLKDITGAYEQYF
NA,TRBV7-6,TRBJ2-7,TGTGCCAGCAGCTTAGGTACGCCTACGCAGTACTTC,CASSLGTPTQYF
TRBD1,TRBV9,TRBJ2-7,TGTGCCAGCGCGCGTACTGGACAGGGGAGCTCCTACGAGCAGTACTTC,CASARTGQGSSYEQYF
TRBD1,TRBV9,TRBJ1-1,TGTGCCAGCAGCAGAGATGGTCGGACAGGGCAGATTATGAACACTGAAGCTTTCTTT,CASSRDGRTGQIMNTEAFF
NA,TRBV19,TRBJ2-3,TGTGCCAGTAGTCCTTCCACAGCCACTAGCACAGATACGCAGTATTTT,CASSPSTATSTDTQYF
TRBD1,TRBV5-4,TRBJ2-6,TGTGCCAGCAGCTTGTGGGACAGGGGTCCGGGGGCCAACGTCCTGACTTTC,CASSLWDRGPGANVLTF
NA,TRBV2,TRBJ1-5,TGTGCCAGCAAGCGGACCCTTGGCAATCAGCCCCAGCATTTT,CASKRTLGNQPQHF
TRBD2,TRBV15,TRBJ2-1,TGTGCCACCAGCAGAGATAGGGGACTAGCGGGAGGAGGGTCCGGTGAGCAGTTCTTC,CATSRDRGLAGGGSGEQFF
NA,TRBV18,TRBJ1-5,TGTGCCAGCTCACCTCTCGGGGGGGAATATCAGCCCCAGCATTTT,CASSPLGGEYQPQHF
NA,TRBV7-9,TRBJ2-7,TGTGCCAGCAGCTCCACTCGCGACTCCTACGAGCAGTACTTC,CASSSTRDSYEQYF
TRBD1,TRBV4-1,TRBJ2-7,TGCGCCAGCGCCCCCTTCCGGGACAGGGATTACGAGCAGTACTTC,CASAPFRDRDYEQYF
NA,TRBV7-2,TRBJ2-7,TGTGCCAGCAGCTCTAAAGGAGGGGTTAGCTCCTACGAGCAGTACTTC,CASSSKGGVSSYEQYF
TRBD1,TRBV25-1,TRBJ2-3,TGTGCCAGCAGTGAAGTTGGGGCTGACAGGGGGGCCGATACGCAGTATTTT,CASSEVGADRGADTQYF
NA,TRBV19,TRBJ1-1,TGTGCCAGTCGCTATGGAGTGTGGCAGGGCGGTAGAACTGAAGCTTTCTTT,CASRYGVWQGGRTEAFF
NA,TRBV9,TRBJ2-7,TGTGCCAGCAGCGTAGGCGGTAGCGTCACATACGAGCAGTACTTC,CASSVGGSVTYEQYF
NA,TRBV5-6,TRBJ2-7,TGTGCCAGCAGCTTCCTGGGGGCCAGTACTACCGACGAGCAGTACTTC,CASSFLGASTTDEQYF
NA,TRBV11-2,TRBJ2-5,TGTGCCAGCAGGGAAGTGGGACTCTCTACGATGACGCAGTACTTC,CASREVGLSTMTQYF
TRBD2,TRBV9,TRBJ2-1,TGTGCCAGCAGCGCTGAACCGGGACTAGCGGCCGATGAGCAGTTCTTC,CASSAEPGLAADEQFF
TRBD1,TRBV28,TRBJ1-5,TGTGCCAGCAGAAACGACAGGGTTGTGAATCAGCCCCAGCATTTT,CASRNDRVVNQPQHF
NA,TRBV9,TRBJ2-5,TGTGCCAGCAGCGTAGCTATCAGCGGAGAGACCCAGTACTTC,CASSVAISGETQYF
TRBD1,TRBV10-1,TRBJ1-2,TGCGCCAGCAGGCTTTGGACAGGGGACGGGCCTAACTATGGCTACACCTTC,CASRLWTGDGPNYGYTF
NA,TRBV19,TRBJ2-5,TGTGCCAGTAGTCAAAGCGGCCAAGAGACCCAGTACTTC,CASSQSGQETQYF
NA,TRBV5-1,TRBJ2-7,TGCGCCAGCAGCTTTGCGGATAGCTCCTACGAGCAGTACTTC,CASSFADSSYEQYF
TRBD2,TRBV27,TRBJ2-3,TGTGCCAGCAGTTTGGGGCGGGGGAAAGTAACAGATACGCAGTATTTT,CASSLGRGKVTDTQYF
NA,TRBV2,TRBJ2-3,TGTGCCAGCGGTGGTCGCGGGCCCACAGATACGCAGTATTTT,CASGGRGPTDTQYF
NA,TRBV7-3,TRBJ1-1,TGTGCCAGCAGCATAATGACAGCTAAGAACACTGAAGCTTTCTTT,CASSIMTAKNTEAFF
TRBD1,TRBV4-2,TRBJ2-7,TGTGCCAGCAGCCAAGGTGCAGGGGGCTCGGACGAGCAGTACTTC,CASSQGAGGSDEQYF
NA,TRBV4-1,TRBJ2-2,TGCGCCAGCAGCCAAGGATCCCACGGCACCGGGGAGCTGTTTTTT,CASSQGSHGTGELFF
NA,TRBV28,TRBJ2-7,TGTGCCAGCAGTTTAGTATTGAGGGATGGCGAGCAGTACTTC,CASSLVLRDGEQYF
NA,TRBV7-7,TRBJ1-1,TGTGCCAGCAGCTTAGTGAAGTCGGGGTTGGCTGAAGCTTTCTTT,CASSLVKSGLAEAFF